Following are 24 T cell receptor beta chains from one sample sequenced in a study of cytomegalovirus exposure and HLA in healthy donors. PCR employed 60 Vbeta and 13 Jbeta primers. The repertoire was sequenced with immunoSEQ multiplex PCR; TCRdb's copy has only in-frame clones and lacks some. The sample lists about 100,000 clones, more than 60% occurring once. The sequencing sample was made of PBMCs. The receptors were sampled from a woman aged 18-35 years in good health and CMV-seropositive.

The chain carries TRBV7-2 and TRBJ2-5; 9 nucleotides match TRBD2. Germline CDR1 and CDR2: SGHTA and FQGNSA. The V segment lost 2 bases and the J segment 2 bases; nucleotides outside the gene matches: 12. This CDR3 is built from 18 residues. CDR3 in DNA: TGTGCCAGCAGCTTAAGGCGGGAGGGCCCCCGAGGGCAAGAGACCCAGTACTTC. Protein sequence: CASSLRREGPRGQETQYF.

This clone came up a few times. The gene calls are TRBV18 and TRBJ2-7; possible D gene TRBD1, 5 bases. The CDR3 covers 13 residues. With 0 bases removed from V and 7 bases from J, the gap between germline ends came to 10 bases. Germline V gene lookup returns CDR1 KGHSH and CDR2 LQKENI. The CDR3 is CASSPPDTSEQYF. As DNA, the CDR3 is TGTGCCAGCTCACCACCGGACACGAGTGAGCAGTACTTC.

This clone was seen only once. The chain combines TRBV6-4 with TRBJ1-2; D is uncertain. Germline CDR1 reads MRHNA; CDR2 reads SNTAGT. CDR3 length: 12 residues. The V end was cut by 6 bases, the J end by 3 bases, with 8 bases between. CDR3 amino acids: CASRGSHYGYTF. DNA of the CDR3: TGTGCCAGCAGGGGCAGCCACTATGGCTACACCTTC.

The rearrangement links TRBV7-6 to TRBJ2-2; 8 nucleotides line up with TRBD1. Germline V CDR1 and CDR2: SGHVS, FNYEAQ. This CDR3 is 14 amino acids long. V gave up 6 bases and J gave up 2 bases; unmatched junction bases: 2. Here the CDR3 DNA reads TGTGCCAGCAGGGGGACAGGAAACACCGGGGAGCTGTTTTTT. It yields the protein CASRGTGNTGELFF.

This chain joins TRBV10-3 and TRBJ2-5; D remains ambiguous. V was cut by 0 bases and J by 5 bases, with 7 bases left in between. The CDR3 contains 13 residues. The V gene's germline CDR1 is ENHRY and CDR2 SYGVKD. CDR3 residues: CAISESPGETQYF. Here the CDR3 DNA reads TGTGCCATCAGTGAGTCCCCCGGGGAGACCCAGTACTTC.

The chain employs TRBV7-9 and TRBJ2-7; 10 positions match TRBD2. The germline CDR1 and CDR2 sequences are SEHNR and FQNEAQ (reference sequence). J was trimmed by 4 bases and V by 5 bases; bases with no gene match: 5. CDR3 length: 14 residues. The CDR3 DNA reads as TGTGCCAGCAGCGTTAGCGGGAGGAAATACGAGCAGTACTTC. This encodes CASSVSGRKYEQYF.

The chain uses TRBV6-1 and TRBJ1-6; a possible D gene is TRBD1 (5 bases). V was shortened by 3 bases and J by 7 bases, with 13 bases between the two germline ends. The CDR3 length is 15 residues. Germline CDR1 reads MNHNS; CDR2 reads SASEGT. CDR3 nucleotides: TGTGCCAGCAGTGATCGGGGGTTTGACAATTCACCCCTCCACTTT. This gives the protein CASSDRGFDNSPLHF.

Here the CDR3 reads CASSLGTGSDNQPQHF. CDR3 bases: TGTGCCAGCAGCTTGGGCACAGGGTCCGACAATCAGCCCCAGCATTTT. V and J are TRBV11-3 and TRBJ1-5, with TRBD1 as a possible D gene (6 bases). The V gene lost 3 bases and the J gene lost 3 bases, with 15 bases spanning the gap. The V gene's germline CDR1 is SGHNT and CDR2 YENEEA. The CDR3 has 16 residues.

The chain couples TRBV6-1 to TRBJ2-1; 9 nucleotides align to TRBD2. In germline, CDR1 is MNHNS, CDR2 SASEGT. The J segment lost 9 bases and the V segment lost 9 bases, leaving 9 bases of the junction unmatched. This CDR3 region has 13 residues. CDR3 region: CASSIAGVGEQFF. CDR3 in DNA: TGTGCCAGTAGCATAGCGGGAGTGGGTGAGCAGTTCTTC.

V and J are TRBV9 and TRBJ2-5, with TRBD2 matching 7 bases. J was trimmed by 5 bases and V by 3 bases; bases with no gene match: 10. CDR3 length: 15 amino acids. Germline lookup yields CDR1 SGDLS and CDR2 YYNGEE. DNA for the CDR3: TGTGCCAGCAGCGGCGCGGGGGAACCATCCGAGACCCAGTACTTC. Protein: CASSGAGEPSETQYF.

This clone was observed once. The chain combines TRBV20-1 with TRBJ2-5; D ambiguous. Deletions cut 7 bases from V and 5 bases from J, with 5 bases between. The CDR3 has 9 amino acids. Germline CDR1 is DFQATT and CDR2 is SNEGSKA (reference sequence). The DNA of the CDR3 is TGCAGTGTCGGGGAGACCCAGTACTTC. Translating it yields CSVGETQYF.

The genes are TRBV5-6 and TRBJ2-3; 11 bases line up with TRBD2. Trimming took 3 bases from V and 2 from J; bases not matched to a gene: 8. The CDR3 is 17 residues long. CDR1 is SGHDT, CDR2 YYEEEE, per germline. Here the CDR3 reads CASSSRLAGIVTDTQYF. The CDR3 DNA reads as TGTGCCAGCAGCTCCAGACTAGCGGGAATTGTCACAGATACGCAGTATTTT.

This clone was seen only a few times. The V call is TRBV10-3, the J call TRBJ1-1; 8 bases line up with TRBD1. The V and J ends lost 8 bases and 2 bases, in that order; junction bases with no gene match: 7. Germline lookup yields CDR1 ENHRY and CDR2 SYGVKD. This CDR3 has 14 residues. The chain's CDR3 is CAIANDRGNTEAFF. CDR3 nucleotide sequence: TGTGCCATCGCCAACGACAGGGGAAACACTGAAGCTTTCTTT.

The genes are TRBV4-3 and TRBJ2-1; 10 bases fit TRBD2. CDR1 LGHNA and CDR2 YSLEER come from the germline V gene. V trimming: 4 bases; J trimming: 4 bases; junction bases outside the gene matches: 7. The CDR3 loop spans 16 amino acids. The CDR3 sequence is CASSPLTLAGYNEQFF. The CDR3 region has the DNA TGCGCCAGCAGCCCATTAACACTAGCGGGGTACAATGAGCAGTTCTTC.

This clone showed up just a few times. The V gene is TRBV29-1, the J gene TRBJ2-5, with 9 bases lining up with TRBD1. V shed 5 bases, J shed 4 bases, and the junction held 14 bases outside the gene matches. Germline V lookup: CDR1 SQVTM, CDR2 ANQGSEA. The CDR3 has 16 residues. The CDR3 spells CSVSTGTGRVGETQYF. For the CDR3, the DNA is TGCAGCGTTTCAACCGGGACAGGGAGAGTAGGAGAGACCCAGTACTTC.

J is TRBJ1-6 and V is TRBV6-5; TRBD1 matches at 7 bases. The CDR3 runs 15 residues. Germline CDR1 is MNHEY and CDR2 is SVGAGI. V was pared by 5 bases and J by 3 bases, with 4 bases of the junction left unmatched. The CDR3 DNA sequence: TGTGCCAGCAGTGGCGGGACAGACTATAATTCACCCCTCCACTTT. The encoded protein is CASSGGTDYNSPLHF.

This sequence joins TRBV5-1 and TRBJ1-3; D is undetermined. The germline V and J ends were trimmed by 0 bases and 1 base, with 8 bases remaining between them. The CDR3 runs to 15 residues. CDR1 SGHRS and CDR2 YFSETQ come from the germline V gene. The DNA of the CDR3 is TGCGCCAGCAGCTTGGAACTGTCTTCTGGAAACACCATATATTTT. This codes for CASSLELSSGNTIYF.

CDR3 protein: CASSPGTGGSYEQYF. The DNA for the CDR3 is TGTGCCAGCAGCCCCGGGACAGGGGGTTCCTACGAGCAGTACTTC. This chain joins TRBV5-5 and TRBJ2-7; 11 positions match TRBD1. With V trimmed by 4 bases and J by 1 base, 4 bases remained unmatched. CDR1 is SGHKS, CDR2 YYEKEE, per germline (reference sequence). This CDR3 is built from 15 residues.

This clone was found once. V is TRBV14 and J is TRBJ2-3, with D possibly matching TRBD1 (6 bases). Trimming removed 5 bases from V and 2 bases from J, with 14 bases in between. The CDR3 sequence is 15 residues long. Looked up from germline, CDR1 is SGHDN and CDR2 is FVKESK. CDR3 sequence: CASSGQGFPTDTQYF. In DNA, the CDR3 is TGTGCCAGCAGCGGTCAGGGGTTCCCCACAGATACGCAGTATTTT.

The genes are TRBV27 and TRBJ2-6, with D maybe TRBD2 (6 bases). CDR1 MNHEY and CDR2 SMNVEV come from the germline V gene (reference sequence). Deletions cut 6 bases from V and 2 bases from J, with 17 bases between. The CDR3 is 17 residues long. The CDR3 coding sequence is TGTGCCAGCAGCCCGGAGGGGCCGGGGCCTGGGGCCAACGTCCTGACTTTC. Amino acids: CASSPEGPGPGANVLTF. Drawing the rest from reference TRBV27 and TRBJ2-6, the complete variable domain is EAQVTQNPRYLITVTGKKLTVTCSQNMNHEYMSWYRQDPGLGLRQIYYSMNVEVTDKGDVPEGYKVSRKEKRNFPLILESPSPNQTSLYFCASSPEGPGPGANVLTFGAGSRLTVL.

This clone was seen a few times. This chain connects TRBV28 to TRBJ1-3, with 7 bases aligning to TRBD1. Germline assignment: CDR1 MDHEN and CDR2 SYDVKM. This CDR3 has 15 residues. Trimming cost V 7 bases and J 0 bases; bases outside gene matches: 6. The CDR3, as DNA: TGTGCCAGCAAAACCGGGACAGCCTCTGGAAACACCATATATTTT. Translating gives CASKTGTASGNTIYF.

The chain uses TRBV7-9 and TRBJ2-7; 7 bases agree with TRBD2. CDR3 length: 15 amino acids. Germline V gives CDR1 SEHNR, CDR2 FQNEAQ (reference sequence). Trimming cost V 1 base and J 3 bases; bases outside gene matches: 6. The CDR3 loop is CASSLGVGEGYEQYF. The CDR3 region has the DNA TGTGCCAGCAGCTTAGGGGTGGGGGAGGGCTACGAGCAGTACTTC.

This clone was recorded a few times. The rearrangement uses TRBV6-4 and TRBJ2-2; the match to TRBD2 covers 10 bases. Trimming took 2 bases from V and 5 from J; bases not matched to a gene: 2. The CDR3 runs to 15 residues. The germline V gene has CDR1 MRHNA and CDR2 SNTAGT. The CDR3 DNA follows: TGTGCCAGCAGTGACGCGACTAGCGGGACCGGGGAGCTGTTTTTT. Residues: CASSDATSGTGELFF.

This chain connects TRBV16 to TRBJ2-1, with D perhaps TRBD2 (6 bases). Trimming removed 3 bases from V and 4 bases from J, with 25 bases in between. Germline lookup yields CDR1 KGHSY and CDR2 FQNENV. CDR3 length: 19 residues. The DNA for the CDR3 is TGTGCCAGCAGCCATAAATTGGGGGGTTCTGGCGCGAGTTACAATGAGCAGTTCTTC. Its protein product is CASSHKLGGSGASYNEQFF.